These 3 T cell receptor beta chains were sequenced from one sample in a study of somatic mutations in cytotoxic T cells in rheumatoid arthritis. Produced via immunoSEQ multiplex PCR; TCRdb's table is partial and in-frame only. The sample records some 10,000 clones, approximately 80% being singletons. The material sequenced was CD8+ T cells sorted from blood. Every receptor here comes from a man in his sixties in good health.

CDR3 in amino acids: CASSFSGSVDTQYF. The CDR3 DNA follows: TGTGCCAGCAGCTTTAGCGGGAGCGTGGATACGCAGTATTTT. The V call is TRBV11-1, the J call TRBJ2-3, with 9 bases aligning to TRBD2. The V gene's germline CDR1 is SGHAT and CDR2 FQDESV (reference sequence). The CDR3 covers 14 residues. V was clipped by 3 bases and J by 6 bases; unmatched bases: 4.

This chain connects TRBV5-1 to TRBJ1-4; unclear D gene. CDR1 and CDR2 from the germline V gene are SGHRS and YFSETQ. V lost 0 bases and J lost 8, with 14 bases in between. The CDR3 has 15 residues. The DNA of the CDR3 is TGCGCCAGCAGCTTGGGCAGGAGGGTTGAAGAAAAACTGTTTTTT. It translates to CASSLGRRVEEKLFF.

The V call is TRBV25-1, the J call TRBJ1-4; D unclear. CDR1 is MGHDK, CDR2 SYGVNS, per germline. The CDR3 contains 13 residues. The ends were cut back, 3 bases at V and 8 bases at J, with 10 bases in the middle. The CDR3 loop is CASSDGYREKLFF. In DNA, the CDR3 is TGTGCCAGCAGTGATGGGTATCGGGAAAAACTGTTTTTT. Filled out from reference TRBV25-1 and TRBJ1-4, the complete variable domain reads EADIYQTPRYLVIGTGKKITLECSQTMGHDKMYWYQQDPGMELHLIHYSYGVNSTEKGDLSSESTVSRIRTEHFPLTLESARPSHTSQYLCASSDGYREKLFFGSGTQLSVL.